Below are 20 T cell receptor beta chains sequenced from a single sample in a study of blood T cell repertoires in COVID-19. Clones were sequenced by immunoSEQ multiplex PCR, and TCRdb holds only the in-frame ones, with some missing. The sample yields hundreds of thousands of clones, about four fifths seen once. The sequencing input was PBMCs or T cells enriched from blood (not recorded which). These receptors were taken from a woman in her fifties or sixties who had been exposed to COVID-19.

CDR3 sequence reads: CATLSGGPLTDTQYF. CDR3 sequence (DNA): TGTGCCACTCTTAGCGGGGGGCCCCTCACAGATACGCAGTATTTT. V is TRBV28 and J is TRBJ2-3, with 10 bases matching TRBD2. The germline gives CDR1 MDHEN, CDR2 SYDVKM. The CDR3 loop spans 15 amino acids. V lost 10 bases, J lost 2 bases, and 9 bases stayed unmatched.

V usage is TRBV5-1 and J usage is TRBJ2-1; 12 nucleotides match TRBD2. CDR1 and CDR2 (germline): SGHRS, YFSETQ. The CDR3 contains 17 residues. V trimming: 3 bases; J trimming: 4 bases; junction bases outside the gene matches: 8. In nucleotides, the CDR3 is TGCGCCAGCAGCTCGGGAACGACTAGCGGGGGTTACAATGAGCAGTTCTTC. Translated, it gives CASSSGTTSGGYNEQFF. Full variable domain (remainder filled in from reference TRBV5-1 and TRBJ2-1): KAGVTQTPRYLIKTRGQQVTLSCSPISGHRSVSWYQQTPGQGLQFLFEYFSETQRNKGNFPGRFSGRQFSNSRSEMNVSTLELGDSALYLCASSSGTTSGGYNEQFFGPGTRLTVL.

The rearrangement joins TRBV5-4 to TRBJ2-6; D gene uncertain. The germline gives CDR1 SGHNT, CDR2 YYREEE (reference sequence). CDR3 length equals 15 residues. V lost 6 bases and J lost 4, with 14 bases in between. CDR3 region: CASTIRLSGANVLTF. The CDR3 nucleotides are TGTGCCAGCACCATCAGGTTGTCAGGGGCCAACGTCCTGACTTTC.

This rearrangement joins TRBV2 to TRBJ2-5; D is unclear. This CDR3 comprises 11 residues. The germline V gene encodes CDR1 SNHLY and CDR2 FYNNEI. Trimming pared 8 bases from V and 1 base from J, leaving 5 bases between. CDR3 in amino acids: CASEVQETQYF. The DNA of the CDR3 is TGTGCCAGCGAGGTCCAAGAGACCCAGTACTTC.

The chain carries TRBV11-3 and TRBJ1-1; D is unresolved. This CDR3 comprises 13 residues. Germline V gene lookup returns CDR1 SGHNT and CDR2 YENEEA. Trimming shortened V by 1 base and J by 5 bases, and 8 bases separated the two germline ends. DNA for the CDR3: TGTGCCAGCAGCTTAGGAAGAGGGACTGAAGCTTTCTTT. Protein sequence: CASSLGRGTEAFF.

The chain combines TRBV19 with TRBJ1-1, with 10 bases lining up with TRBD1. This CDR3 has 15 amino acids. CDR1 is LNHDA and CDR2 is SQIVND in the germline V gene (reference sequence). V shed 5 bases, J shed 1 base, and the junction held 4 bases outside the gene matches. CDR3 nucleotide sequence: TGTGCCAGTAGTCCCCGGGACAGGGGGAACACTGAAGCTTTCTTT. This encodes CASSPRDRGNTEAFF.

This clone was seen at least ten times. The chain carries TRBV2 and TRBJ2-2, with a tentative D call TRBD2 (6 bases). Trimming cost V 4 bases and J 0 bases, with 6 bases left between them. The V gene's germline CDR1 is SNHLY and CDR2 FYNNEI. The CDR3 loop spans 14 amino acids. In DNA form, the CDR3 reads TGTGCCAGCAGTGGCGGGGCGAACACCGGGGAGCTGTTTTTT. Its translation is CASSGGANTGELFF. Filled out from reference TRBV2 and TRBJ2-2, the complete variable domain reads EPEVTQTPSHQVTQMGQEVILRCVPISNHLYFYWYRQILGQKVEFLVSFYNNEISEKSEIFDDQFSVERPDGSNFTLKIRSTKLEDSAMYFCASSGGANTGELFFGEGSRLTVL.

The chain uses TRBV7-2 and TRBJ2-5, with D possibly being TRBD2 (6 bases). This CDR3 spans 14 amino acids. V lost 1 base and J 2 bases, leaving 8 bases between the germline ends. Per the germline V gene, CDR1 is SGHTA and CDR2 is FQGNSA. For the CDR3, the DNA is TGTGCCAGCAGCTTAGGAGGACTACAAGAGACCCAGTACTTC. Its protein product is CASSLGGLQETQYF.

V is TRBV5-4 and J is TRBJ2-1; 7 bases map to TRBD2. Germline trimming cut 7 bases from V and 5 bases from J; bases unmatched to any gene: 9. The CDR3 has 14 residues. Germline V lookup: CDR1 SGHNT, CDR2 YYREEE (reference sequence). CDR3 region: CASQGAGRDNEQFF. The DNA of the CDR3 is TGTGCCAGCCAGGGTGCGGGGAGGGACAATGAGCAGTTCTTC.

With respect to this clone: Additional DNA sequences in this sample encode the identical CDR3. V is TRBV3-1 (or the pseudogene TRBV3-2) and J is TRBJ1-1; 8 positions match TRBD1. The germline V gene encodes CDR1 LGHDT and CDR2 YNNKEL (reference sequence). This CDR3 contains 14 residues. With 4 bases clipped from V and 1 base from J, the junction kept 2 bases outside the gene matches. The DNA for the CDR3 is TGTGCCAGCAGCCTAGGACAGGGGAACACTGAAGCTTTCTTT. Residues: CASSLGQGNTEAFF.

The rearrangement links TRBV29-1 to TRBJ1-1, with D maybe TRBD1 (6 bases). This CDR3 contains 13 residues. From germline, CDR1 is SQVTM and CDR2 ANQGSEA. The ends were cut back, 6 bases at V and 4 bases at J, with 15 bases in the middle. In DNA, the CDR3 is TGCAGCGTCGCCCATACAGGGACCACTGAAGCTTTCTTT. This translates into CSVAHTGTTEAFF.

The chain uses TRBV5-1 and TRBJ2-3, with 9 bases that match TRBD2. The ends lost 4 bases at V and 2 bases at J; junction bases unmatched: 5. Germline loops: CDR1 SGHRS, CDR2 YFSETQ. The CDR3 totals 15 residues. CDR3 loop: CASSEAGGSTDTQYF. CDR3 DNA: TGCGCCAGCAGCGAAGCGGGGGGTTCCACAGATACGCAGTATTTT.

V usage is TRBV5-8 and J usage is TRBJ1-5; weak D call: TRBD1 (5 bases). The V end lost 0 bases, the J end lost 1 base, and 11 bases lay between the germline ends. The CDR3 is made up of 16 amino acids. In germline, CDR1 is SGHTS, CDR2 YDEGEE. CDR3 sequence (DNA): TGTGCCAGCAGCTTGGGGGGCAGGATGAGCAATCAGCCCCAGCATTTT. This sequence encodes CASSLGGRMSNQPQHF.

About this clone: The sample has other DNA sequences that encode this CDR3 too. The V call is TRBV5-1, the J call TRBJ2-3; TRBD2 is a possible D gene (5 bases). This CDR3 contains 13 residues. The germline V gene has CDR1 SGHRS and CDR2 YFSETQ. V lost 4 bases and J 3 bases, leaving 9 bases between the germline ends. The CDR3 DNA reads TGCGCCAGCAGCCGGGAATTGACAGATACGCAGTATTTT. It is translated as CASSRELTDTQYF. Supplemented by reference TRBV5-1 and TRBJ2-3, the full variable domain reads KAGVTQTPRYLIKTRGQQVTLSCSPISGHRSVSWYQQTPGQGLQFLFEYFSETQRNKGNFPGRFSGRQFSNSRSEMNVSTLELGDSALYLCASSRELTDTQYFGPGTRLTVL.

The chain uses TRBV5-4 and TRBJ2-5; 8 bases align to TRBD2. Germline V gives CDR1 SGHNT, CDR2 YYREEE (reference sequence). Trimming cost V 2 bases and J 4 bases; bases outside gene matches: 4. This CDR3 is built from 14 residues. CDR3 bases: TGTGCCAGCAGCTTCAGGGCGGGGGGAGAGACCCAGTACTTC. This sequence encodes CASSFRAGGETQYF.

This chain joins TRBV6-4 and TRBJ2-1; D is possibly TRBD2 (6 bases). The V and J ends lost 3 bases and 7 bases respectively, with 13 bases between them. From germline, CDR1 is MRHNA and CDR2 SNTAGT. The CDR3 spans 14 residues. The CDR3 loop is CASSDTRGRNEQFF. The CDR3 DNA reads TGTGCCAGCAGTGATACGCGGGGCAGGAATGAGCAGTTCTTC.

In its sample, this clone was seen once. This sequence joins TRBV7-2 and TRBJ2-7, with 7 bases fitting TRBD2. The CDR3 loop spans 13 amino acids. J gave up 2 bases and V 4 bases, and 2 bases lay outside the gene matches. Germline assignment: CDR1 SGHTA and CDR2 FQGNSA. CDR3: CASSSGRPYEQYF. CDR3 in DNA: TGTGCCAGCAGCTCCGGGAGGCCCTACGAGCAGTACTTC.

With respect to this clone: This sequence may be a read error, since a much larger clone differs from it by one base. At the DNA level, this CDR3 is encoded by other sequences in the same sample as well. The V call is TRBV18, the J call TRBJ1-1; D is unresolved. CDR3 length equals 13 residues. V lost 2 bases to trimming and J lost 1 base, with 5 bases between them. Germline loops: CDR1 KGHSH, CDR2 LQKENI. Written as DNA, the CDR3 is TGTGCCAGCTCACCAGAGGCGAACACTGAAGCTTTCTTT. Translating gives CASSPEANTEAFF.

This clone appeared a single time. The gene calls are TRBV13 and TRBJ2-7; 9 bases agree with TRBD1. The CDR3 has 15 residues. Germline CDR1 reads PRHDT; CDR2 reads FYEKMQ (reference sequence). The ends lost 2 bases at V and 3 bases at J; junction bases unmatched: 5. The CDR3 sequence is CASSLWGDRVYEQYF. The CDR3 DNA reads as TGTGCCAGCAGCTTATGGGGGGACAGGGTCTACGAGCAGTACTTC.

The gene calls are TRBV5-4 and TRBJ2-4, with a tentative D call TRBD1 (7 bases). V shed 0 bases and J shed 8 bases, with 18 bases lying between them. In germline, CDR1 is SGHNT, CDR2 YYREEE (reference sequence). The CDR3 has 16 amino acids. DNA for the CDR3: TGTGCCAGCAGCTTGGGGGGGACAGCCGGGGGCGACATTCAGTACTTC. Translation: CASSLGGTAGGDIQYF.